The rows below give T cell receptor beta chains drawn from one sample of a study of T cell repertoires in cytomegalovirus infection. TCRdb reprocessed the reads via MiXCR and lists one record per CDR3 protein. The data contain approximately 220,000 distinct CDR3 sequences, roughly 34% of them singletons. These receptors' antigens are unknown. Sequencing used CD8+ T cells from cultured PBMCs, obtained from culture after CMV antigen stimulation. The receptors here all came from a human donor in good health (CMV status not recorded). Some clones in this sample may be carry-over from other donors' samples. The CDR3 runs from the conserved cysteine through the conserved F or W. D genes are given only for firm matches. The size of a clone is reported for some rows only, either as once, few or many, or as a class for expanded clones.

CDR3 protein: CASHRLDAGNEQFF; CDR3 DNA: TGTGCCAGCCATCGACTGGACGCCGGAAATGAGCAGTTCTTC; J gene: TRBJ2-1; D gene: -; clone size: -; V gene: TRBV28
CDR3 protein: CASSRTSYYEQYF; CDR3 DNA: TGTGCCAGCAGCCGGACATCCTACTACGAGCAGTACTTC; J gene: TRBJ2-7; D gene: -; clone size: -; V gene: TRBV27
CDR3 protein: CASSSRWENTEAFF; CDR3 DNA: TGCGCCAGCAGCTCGCGTTGGGAGAACACTGAAGCTTTCTTT; J gene: TRBJ1-1; D gene: -; clone size: -; V gene: TRBV4-1
CDR3 protein: CAWSVGGAGEAFF; CDR3 DNA: TGTGCCTGGAGTGTTGGGGGGGCGGGTGAAGCTTTCTTT; J gene: TRBJ1-1; D gene: -; clone size: few; V gene: TRBV30
CDR3 protein: CASSRTGTGDNSPLHF; CDR3 DNA: TGTGCCAGCAGCCGTACCGGGACTGGCGATAATTCACCCCTCCACTTT; J gene: TRBJ1-6; D gene: -; clone size: -; V gene: TRBV5-5
CDR3 protein: CASSQDSGRGTGELFF; CDR3 DNA: TGCGCCAGCAGCCAAGACAGCGGGAGGGGCACCGGGGAGCTGTTTTTT; J gene: TRBJ2-2; D gene: TRBD2; clone size: few; V gene: TRBV4-1
CDR3 protein: CASSLGQGRGRDGYTF; CDR3 DNA: TGTGCCAGCAGTTTAGGACAGGGGCGGGGGAGAGATGGCTACACCTTC; J gene: TRBJ1-2; D gene: TRBD1; clone size: -; V gene: TRBV28
CDR3 protein: CASSSAGPSSYEQYF; CDR3 DNA: TGTGCCAGCAGCTCGGCGGGGCCCAGCTCCTACGAGCAGTACTTC; J gene: TRBJ2-7; D gene: -; clone size: -; V gene: TRBV7-9
CDR3 protein: CSAQGGFVTDTQYF; CDR3 DNA: TGCAGCGCCCAGGGAGGGTTTGTAACAGATACGCAGTATTTT; J gene: TRBJ2-3; D gene: TRBD2; clone size: -; V gene: TRBV29-1
CDR3 protein: CASRGPLGETQYF; CDR3 DNA: TGTGCCAGCAGGGGGCCGTTAGGGGAGACCCAGTACTTC; J gene: TRBJ2-5; D gene: -; clone size: -; V gene: TRBV7-6
CDR3 protein: CASSQGTTGNEQFF; CDR3 DNA: TGTGCCAGCAGCCAAGGGACGACTGGCAATGAGCAGTTCTTC; J gene: TRBJ2-1; D gene: -; clone size: few; V gene: TRBV27
CDR3 protein: CASSLRGSNYGYTF; CDR3 DNA: TGTGCCAGCAGCTTAAGGGGGTCGAACTATGGCTACACCTTC; J gene: TRBJ1-2; D gene: -; clone size: -; V gene: TRBV7-2
CDR3 protein: CASSTVTSGRARRDTQYF; CDR3 DNA: TGTGCCAGCAGCACCGTGACTAGCGGGAGGGCCCGCCGGGATACGCAGTATTTT; J gene: TRBJ2-3; D gene: TRBD2; clone size: -; V gene: TRBV6-1
CDR3 protein: CASSPEQWNEQFF; CDR3 DNA: TGTGCCAGCAGCCCGGAGCAGTGGAATGAGCAGTTCTTC; J gene: TRBJ2-1; D gene: -; clone size: -; V gene: TRBV28
CDR3 protein: CASSPGGGGETQYF; CDR3 DNA: TGTGCCAGCAGTCCGGGGGGGGGTGGGGAGACCCAGTACTTC; J gene: TRBJ2-5; D gene: TRBD2; clone size: -; V gene: TRBV6-5
CDR3 protein: CASSITSGSLGEQFF; CDR3 DNA: TGTGCCAGCAGTATAACTAGCGGGAGTTTGGGTGAGCAGTTCTTC; J gene: TRBJ2-1; D gene: TRBD2; clone size: many; V gene: TRBV28
CDR3 protein: CASSLSPSGGFYEQYF; CDR3 DNA: TGTGCCAGCAGTTTATCACCTAGCGGGGGTTTCTACGAGCAGTACTTC; J gene: TRBJ2-7; D gene: TRBD2; clone size: -; V gene: TRBV27
CDR3 protein: CASSLWDKKAFF; CDR3 DNA: TGTGCCAGCAGTTTGTGGGACAAAAAAGCTTTCTTT; J gene: TRBJ1-1; D gene: -; clone size: few; V gene: TRBV28
CDR3 protein: CSVRGDSYEQYF; CDR3 DNA: TGCAGCGTTCGTGGGGACTCCTACGAGCAGTACTTC; J gene: TRBJ2-7; D gene: -; clone size: -; V gene: TRBV29-1
CDR3 protein: CASSGPTGYNEQFF; CDR3 DNA: TGTGCCAGCAGTGGACCGACAGGGTACAATGAGCAGTTCTTC; J gene: TRBJ2-1; D gene: TRBD1; clone size: few; V gene: TRBV12-3/TRBV12-4
CDR3 protein: CASSQEAGLWNTEAFF; CDR3 DNA: TGCGCCAGCAGCCAAGAGGCGGGCCTCTGGAACACTGAAGCTTTCTTT; J gene: TRBJ1-1; D gene: -; clone size: -; V gene: TRBV4-3
CDR3 protein: CASSPLAGSSYNEQFF; CDR3 DNA: TGTGCCAGCAGCCCCCTAGCGGGGAGCTCCTACAATGAGCAGTTCTTC; J gene: TRBJ2-1; D gene: TRBD2; clone size: -; V gene: TRBV7-3
CDR3 protein: CASTKGGSPINEQYF; CDR3 DNA: TGTGCCAGCACCAAAGGAGGCAGCCCTATAAACGAGCAGTACTTC; J gene: TRBJ2-7; D gene: -; clone size: -; V gene: TRBV2
CDR3 protein: CASSPRKDRGYEQYF; CDR3 DNA: TGTGCCAGCAGTCCACGTAAGGACAGGGGCTACGAGCAGTACTTC; J gene: TRBJ2-7; D gene: TRBD1; clone size: few; V gene: TRBV6-1
CDR3 protein: CASSPYWDSYEQYF; CDR3 DNA: TGTGCCAGCAGCCCATATTGGGACTCCTACGAGCAGTACTTC; J gene: TRBJ2-7; D gene: -; clone size: -; V gene: TRBV28